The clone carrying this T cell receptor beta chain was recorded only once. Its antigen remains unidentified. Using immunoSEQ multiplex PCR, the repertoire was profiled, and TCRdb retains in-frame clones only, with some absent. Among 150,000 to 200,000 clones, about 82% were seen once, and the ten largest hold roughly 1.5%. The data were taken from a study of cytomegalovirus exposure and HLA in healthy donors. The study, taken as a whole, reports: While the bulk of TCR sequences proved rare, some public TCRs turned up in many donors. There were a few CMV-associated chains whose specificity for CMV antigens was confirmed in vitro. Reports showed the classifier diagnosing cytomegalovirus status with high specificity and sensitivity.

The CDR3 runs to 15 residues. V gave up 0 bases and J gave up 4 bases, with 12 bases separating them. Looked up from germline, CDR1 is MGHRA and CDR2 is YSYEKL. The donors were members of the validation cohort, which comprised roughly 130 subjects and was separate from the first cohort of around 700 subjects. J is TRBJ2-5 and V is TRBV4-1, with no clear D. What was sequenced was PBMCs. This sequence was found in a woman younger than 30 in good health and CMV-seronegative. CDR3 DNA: TGCGCCAGCAGCCAAGACGGCCCACGGGTAGAGACCCAGTACTTC. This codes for CASSQDGPRVETQYF.